This paragraph covers one T cell receptor (beta chain) sequence. The target antigen is unknown. The data originate from a study of OX40 agonist ivuxolimab in advanced cancers. Study information: An agonistic anti-OX40 (CD134) antibody, ivuxolimab, was used to treat the patients. People in dose escalation had one of these cancers: hepatocellular carcinoma, melanoma, renal cell or head and neck cancer. Study-level points and caveats: Mean expanded clone counts were higher in CD8+ than CD4+ T cells. CD4+ and CD8+ blood T cells expanded clonally by week 6 at 0.1 to 3.0 mg/kg.

The method was immunoSEQ multiplex PCR; TCRdb's version includes in-frame clones alone and lacks a portion of them. The sample includes some 16,000 clones, more than 65% seen only once; the top ten take about 36%. The sample was CD4+ or CD8+ T cells sorted from blood, taken in a trial of the OX40 agonist ivuxolimab. The sequence was collected from an adult with an advanced solid tumor such as melanoma, head and neck, liver or kidney cancer.

CDR3 loop: CASSLSGSMQTQYF. DNA for the CDR3: TGTGCCAGCAGTTTATCTGGCTCCATGCAGACCCAGTACTTC. The chain combines TRBV27 with TRBJ2-5; D remains unclear. The CDR3 contains 14 residues. Trimming cost V 0 bases and J 6 bases, with 11 bases left between them. The V gene's germline CDR1 is MNHEY and CDR2 SMNVEV (reference sequence).